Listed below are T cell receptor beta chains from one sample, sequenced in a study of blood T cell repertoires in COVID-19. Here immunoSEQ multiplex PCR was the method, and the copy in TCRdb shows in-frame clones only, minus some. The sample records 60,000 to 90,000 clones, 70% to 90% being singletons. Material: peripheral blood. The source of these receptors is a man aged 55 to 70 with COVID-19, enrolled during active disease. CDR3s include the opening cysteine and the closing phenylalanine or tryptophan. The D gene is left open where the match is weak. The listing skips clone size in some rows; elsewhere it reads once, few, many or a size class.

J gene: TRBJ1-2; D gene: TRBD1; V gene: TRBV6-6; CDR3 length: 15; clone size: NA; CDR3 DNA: TGTGCCAGCAGTTACTCTGGGGACAGGGCAAGCGGCTACACCTTC; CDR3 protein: CASSYSGDRASGYTF
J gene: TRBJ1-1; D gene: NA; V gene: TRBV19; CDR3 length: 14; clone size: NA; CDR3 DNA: TGTGCCAGTAAAGGAGGATCCGCAAATTTTCAAGCTTTCTTT; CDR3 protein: CASKGGSANFQAFF
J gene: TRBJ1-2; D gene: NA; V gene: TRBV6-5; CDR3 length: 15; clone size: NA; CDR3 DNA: TGTGCCAGCACCCCAGGGGCAGGATCCAACTATGGCTACACCTTC; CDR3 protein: CASTPGAGSNYGYTF
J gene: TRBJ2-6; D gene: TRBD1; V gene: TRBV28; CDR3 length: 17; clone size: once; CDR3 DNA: TGTGCCAGCAGTTTGGACAGGGGGTTTCCCGGGGCCAACGTCCTGACTTTC; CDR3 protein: CASSLDRGFPGANVLTF
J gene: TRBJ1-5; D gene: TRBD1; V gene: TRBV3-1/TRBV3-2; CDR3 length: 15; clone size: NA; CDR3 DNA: TGTGCCAGCAGCCAAGATGGGACAGAAAATCAGCCCCAGCATTTT; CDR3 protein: CASSQDGTENQPQHF
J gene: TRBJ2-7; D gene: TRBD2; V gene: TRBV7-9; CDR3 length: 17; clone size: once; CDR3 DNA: TGTGCCAGCAGCTTAGCGGAGATTAGCGGGGGCTCCTACGAGCAGTACTTC; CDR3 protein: CASSLAEISGGSYEQYF
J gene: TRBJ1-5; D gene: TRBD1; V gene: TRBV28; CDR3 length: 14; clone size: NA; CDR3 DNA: TGTGCCACTGTCTCGGGACAGGGGGGTCAGCCCCAGCATTTT; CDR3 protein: CATVSGQGGQPQHF
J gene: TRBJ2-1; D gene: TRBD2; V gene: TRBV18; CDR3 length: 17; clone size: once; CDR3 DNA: TGTGCCAGCTCACGAAATGAGCGGGGGAGAAAATCCAATGAGCAGTTCTTC; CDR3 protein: CASSRNERGRKSNEQFF
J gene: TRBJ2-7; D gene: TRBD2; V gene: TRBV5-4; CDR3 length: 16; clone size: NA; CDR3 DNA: TGTGCCAGCAGCATGGGGACTAGCGGGGGGAACTACGAGCAGTACTTC; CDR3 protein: CASSMGTSGGNYEQYF
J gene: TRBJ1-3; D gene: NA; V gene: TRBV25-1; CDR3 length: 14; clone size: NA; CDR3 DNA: TGTGCCAGCAGTGTGGACAGAACTGGAAACACCATATATTTT; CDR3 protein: CASSVDRTGNTIYF
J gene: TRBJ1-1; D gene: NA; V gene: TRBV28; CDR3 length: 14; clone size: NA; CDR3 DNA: TGTGCCAGCAGTGAACCGGGATCGAACACTGAAGCTTTCTTT; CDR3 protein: CASSEPGSNTEAFF
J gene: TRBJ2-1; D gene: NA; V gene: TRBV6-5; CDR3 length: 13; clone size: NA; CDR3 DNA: TGTGCCAGCAGCGGACAGCAAGACAATGAGCAGTTCTTC; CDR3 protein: CASSGQQDNEQFF
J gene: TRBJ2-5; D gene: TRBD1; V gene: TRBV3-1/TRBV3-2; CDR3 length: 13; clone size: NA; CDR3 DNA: TGTGCCAGCAGCCAGGGACAGCAAGAGACCCAGTACTTC; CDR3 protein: CASSQGQQETQYF
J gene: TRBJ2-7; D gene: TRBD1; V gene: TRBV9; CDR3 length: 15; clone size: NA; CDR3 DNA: TGTGCCAGCAGCGTATCTACAGGGGGCTCCTACGAGCAGTACTTC; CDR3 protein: CASSVSTGGSYEQYF
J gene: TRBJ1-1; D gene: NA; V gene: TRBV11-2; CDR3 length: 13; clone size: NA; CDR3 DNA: TGTGCCAGCAGCCTACAGATAAACACTGAAGCTTTCTTT; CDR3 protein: CASSLQINTEAFF